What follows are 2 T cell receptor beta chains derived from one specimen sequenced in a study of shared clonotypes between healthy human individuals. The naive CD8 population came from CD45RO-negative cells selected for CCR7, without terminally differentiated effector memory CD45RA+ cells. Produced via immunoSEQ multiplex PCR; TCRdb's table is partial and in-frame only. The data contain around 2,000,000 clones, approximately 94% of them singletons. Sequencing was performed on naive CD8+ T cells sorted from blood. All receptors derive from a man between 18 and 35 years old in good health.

In nucleotides, the CDR3 is TGTGCCAGCAGCAACCTGGGGGACAGGGAAGGCGTAAGCTATGGCTACACCTTC. This codes for CASSNLGDREGVSYGYTF. The J gene is TRBJ1-2, the V gene TRBV21-1; TRBD1 was called by the table and not checked on the DNA. TRBV21-1 is described as a pseudogene. The CDR3 sequence is 18 residues long.

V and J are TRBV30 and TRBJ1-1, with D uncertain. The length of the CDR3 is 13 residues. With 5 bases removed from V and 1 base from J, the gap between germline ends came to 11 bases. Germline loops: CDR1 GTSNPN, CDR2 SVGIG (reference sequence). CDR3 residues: CAWVLLGNTEAFF. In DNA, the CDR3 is TGTGCCTGGGTTCTGTTGGGGAACACTGAAGCTTTCTTT.